This paragraph covers one T cell receptor beta chain sequence. Its matching antigen is unknown. The CDR3 runs to 17 residues. J was trimmed by 6 bases and V by 6 bases; bases with no gene match: 19. In germline, CDR1 is MDHEN, CDR2 SYDVKM. The entry originates in a study of a mutant IDH1 vaccine in newly diagnosed glioma. As for the study in general: Radiotherapy alone preceded vaccination by 4-6 weeks; alternatively, vaccination started with temozolomide cycles.

Time point denoted: week 23, last vaccination. Vaccination used 300 ug of mutant IDH1 20-mer peptide per dose, with topical imiquimod. The donors' diagnosis was new WHO grade 3 or 4 astrocytoma that was IDH1-mutant and ATRX-lost. The repertoire was sequenced with immunoSEQ multiplex PCR; TCRdb's copy has only in-frame clones and lacks some. This sample has 60,000 to 100,000 clones, with around 85% found just once. The rearrangement links TRBV28 to TRBJ2-7; TRBD2 matches 8 bases. This specimen was PBMCs, taken from a glioma patient whose treatment included an IDH1 peptide vaccine. The receptor was isolated from a woman in her 50s with glioma. Written as DNA, the CDR3 is TGTGCCAGCAGCTCAGTTCTGGGGGAGGGACTAGATGTCGAGCAGTACTTC. It encodes CASSSVLGEGLDVEQYF.